What follows are 14 T cell receptor beta chains derived from one specimen sequenced in a study of a mutant IDH1 vaccine in newly diagnosed glioma. The assay was immunoSEQ multiplex PCR, and TCRdb's table has in-frame clones only and misses some. The table has 15,000 to 20,000 clones, 70% to 80% seen once. As for time point: baseline, week 1 (first vaccination visit). Regarding treatment: pre-vaccination baseline after standard-of-care therapy. The sample consisted of PBMCs, taken from a glioma patient treated with radiotherapy, temozolomide or both. The receptors shown here come from a man aged 35 to 55 with glioma.

The CDR3 is CASSQAPRLEEQYF. For the CDR3, the DNA is TGTGCCAGCAGCCAAGCCCCCAGGCTCGAGGAGCAGTACTTC. V gene TRBV4-2 combines with J gene TRBJ2-7, with D unresolved. The germline V gene has CDR1 LGHNA and CDR2 YNFKEQ. The CDR3 loop spans 14 amino acids. Deletions cut 1 base from V and 7 bases from J, with 14 bases between.

This clone was seen only a few times. CDR3 coding DNA: TGTGCCAGCAGCGTAAGTGGCCCGAACAATTCACCCCTCCACTTT. Encoded protein: CASSVSGPNNSPLHF. J is TRBJ1-6 and V is TRBV9; D ambiguous. Per germline, CDR1 SGDLS and CDR2 YYNGEE. This CDR3 is built from 15 residues. Trimming left V 1 base short and J 7 bases short, with 12 bases between.

This clone was detected once. The chain carries TRBV28 and TRBJ1-6; 9 bases map to TRBD1. Germline trimming cut 4 bases from V and 2 bases from J; bases unmatched to any gene: 12. The CDR3 length is 19 residues. Per germline, CDR1 MDHEN and CDR2 SYDVKM. The CDR3 spells CASSSTTGDRETYNSPLHF. The CDR3 coding sequence is TGTGCCAGCAGTTCCACAACCGGGGACAGGGAAACCTATAATTCACCCCTCCACTTT.

The chain links TRBV5-1 to TRBJ2-1; 9 bases are a match to TRBD2. CDR3 length: 17 residues. Germline V CDR1 and CDR2: SGHRS, YFSETQ. Trimming removed 4 bases from V and 5 bases from J; junction bases left unmatched: 13. The chain's CDR3 is CASSVVGTSIFNNEQFF. The CDR3 DNA follows: TGCGCCAGCAGCGTGGTGGGGACTAGCATCTTCAACAATGAGCAGTTCTTC.

This chain uses TRBV7-9 with TRBJ1-1; D uncertain. The germline gives CDR1 SEHNR, CDR2 FQNEAQ (reference sequence). This CDR3 has 16 amino acids. V gave up 5 bases and J gave up 1 base, with 17 bases separating them. The CDR3 DNA follows: TGTGCCAGCAGCCCCACCGGCCGAGCAGGGAACACTGAAGCTTTCTTT. Residues: CASSPTGRAGNTEAFF.

This clone was seen only a few times. The rearrangement links TRBV7-2 to TRBJ1-5, with 7 nucleotides matching TRBD1. CDR1 and CDR2 from the germline V gene are SGHTA and FQGNSA. The V and J ends lost 5 bases and 2 bases, in that order; junction bases with no gene match: 9. The CDR3 length is 16 residues. DNA of the CDR3: TGTGCCAGCAGCCCTAGGACAGGTAGCGGCAATCAGCCCCAGCATTTT. It yields the protein CASSPRTGSGNQPQHF. The variable domain in full, completed from reference TRBV7-2 and TRBJ1-5, reads GAGVSQSPSNKVTEKGKDVELRCDPISGHTALYWYRQSLGQGLEFLIYFQGNSAPDKSGLPSDRFSAERTGGSVSTLTIQRTQQEDSAVYLCASSPRTGSGNQPQHFGDGTRLSIL.

The chain employs TRBV27 and TRBJ2-1; D unclear. V was trimmed by 7 bases and J by 3 bases, leaving 10 bases between them. Germline CDR1 and CDR2: MNHEY and SMNVEV (reference sequence). The length of the CDR3 is 13 residues. The CDR3 sequence is CASKSGHYNEQFF. The DNA of the CDR3 is TGTGCCAGCAAGTCTGGCCACTACAATGAGCAGTTCTTC.

This chain joins TRBV4-1 and TRBJ1-2, with a possible D match to TRBD1 (6 bases). Germline assignment: CDR1 MGHRA and CDR2 YSYEKL. The CDR3 runs to 14 residues. V was cut by 1 base and J by 7 bases, with 13 bases left in between. The CDR3 loop reads CASSQGTGSGGYTF. As DNA, the CDR3 is TGCGCCAGCAGCCAAGGTACAGGGAGCGGTGGCTACACCTTC.

This clone was picked up one time. The CDR3 nucleotides are TGTGCCAGTAGTATATCTAGCGGGAGGGCCGGTGAGCAGTTCTTC. Translating gives CASSISSGRAGEQFF. The chain employs TRBV19 and TRBJ2-1, with TRBD2 matching over 12 bases. From germline, CDR1 is LNHDA and CDR2 SQIVND (reference sequence). The trim removed 2 bases at V and 9 bases at J, leaving 5 bases unmatched. CDR3 length: 15 amino acids.

CDR3 amino acids: CASSLSPLAGVVGKNIQYF. CDR3 bases: TGTGCCAGCAGTTTATCGCCACTAGCGGGAGTTGTGGGCAAAAACATTCAGTACTTC. The chain links TRBV27 to TRBJ2-4, with 11 bases fitting TRBD2. Germline V lookup: CDR1 MNHEY, CDR2 SMNVEV (reference sequence). The CDR3 consists of 19 residues. J was trimmed by 3 bases and V by 0 bases; bases with no gene match: 10.

By proportion, this clone is medium-sized. The chain is built from TRBV19 and TRBJ2-5; a possible D gene is TRBD2 (6 bases). The CDR3 has 15 amino acids. Germline V lookup: CDR1 LNHDA, CDR2 SQIVND (reference sequence). The germline V and J ends were trimmed by 4 bases and 1 base, with 13 bases remaining between them. CDR3 nucleotides: TGTGCCAGTAGTACCGGGACTGCTCTCCAAGAGACCCAGTACTTC. Protein: CASSTGTALQETQYF.

The chain couples TRBV4-1 to TRBJ1-5, with D possibly TRBD1 on 5 matching bases. Trimming removed 2 bases at V and 1 base at J, with 15 bases between. Germline CDR1 MGHRA, CDR2 YSYEKL. CDR3 length equals 17 residues. This chain's CDR3 is CASSQFLGLKSNQPQHF. The CDR3 DNA is TGCGCCAGCAGCCAATTTCTGGGGCTAAAAAGCAATCAGCCCCAGCATTTT.

This clone was seen just once. This chain links TRBV11-2 with TRBJ2-7, with no clear D. The V gene's germline CDR1 is SGHAT and CDR2 FQNNGV. CDR3 length: 15 amino acids. V lost 1 base and J lost 3, with 13 bases in between. The CDR3 DNA is TGTGCCAGCAGCTTAGGTTTGAGTTCGGGCTACGAGCAGTACGTC. Its translation is CASSLGLSSGYEQYV.

This chain connects TRBV7-2 to TRBJ2-2, with 7 bases fitting TRBD2. There are 16 residues in the CDR3. CDR1 SGHTA and CDR2 FQGNSA come from the germline V gene. J gave up 1 base and V 6 bases, and 8 bases lay outside the gene matches. CDR3 loop: CASRGVAGVNTGELFF. In DNA, the CDR3 is TGTGCCAGCAGGGGGGTAGCGGGTGTGAACACCGGGGAGCTGTTTTTT.